One and the same sample provided the 27 T cell receptor beta chains below, sequenced in a study of shared clonotypes between healthy human individuals. TCRdb's copy holds only in-frame clones and misses some; the assay was immunoSEQ multiplex PCR. The sample has millions of clones; roughly 94% are singletons. The sample was naive CD4+ T cells sorted from blood. Subset meaning: CD45RA+ positively selected. These receptors all come from a man aged 18 to 29 in good health.

This rearrangement joins TRBV5-4 to TRBJ2-3; 11 bases are a match to TRBD2. CDR1 is SGHNT and CDR2 is YYREEE in the germline V gene (reference sequence). Losses at the gene ends were 5 bases for V and 1 base for J; bases not matched to a gene: 6. The CDR3 length is 16 residues. This CDR3 is CASRRTSGLGTDTQYF. CDR3 DNA sequence: TGTGCCAGCAGACGGACTAGCGGGTTGGGCACAGATACGCAGTATTTT.

V is TRBV9 and J is TRBJ2-7, with 7 bases lining up with TRBD2. The CDR3 is 15 amino acids. Trimming cost V 0 bases and J 0 bases; bases outside gene matches: 3. Per the germline V gene, CDR1 is SGDLS and CDR2 is YYNGEE. CDR3 region: CASSVGGDYSYEQYF. In nucleotides, the CDR3 is TGTGCCAGCAGCGTAGGGGGGGACTACTCCTACGAGCAGTACTTC.

This chain links TRBV7-8 with TRBJ2-3, with 8 bases that match TRBD2. The CDR3 consists of 17 residues. Germline-derived CDR1 and CDR2 are SGHVS and FQNEAQ. V was pared by 4 bases and J by 3 bases, with 12 bases of the junction left unmatched. This CDR3 is CASSSLGAGDPTDTQYF. The CDR3 DNA is TGTGCCAGCAGCTCCCTCGGAGCGGGAGACCCAACAGATACGCAGTATTTT.

V and J are TRBV6-1 and TRBJ1-5; D unclear. Germline loops: CDR1 MNHNS, CDR2 SASEGT. This CDR3 contains 15 residues. V lost 3 bases to trimming and J lost 5 bases, with 14 bases between them. CDR3 residues: CASSEVWSGHQPQHF. CDR3 DNA sequence: TGTGCCAGCAGTGAGGTGTGGTCAGGTCATCAGCCCCAGCATTTT.

The chain combines TRBV18 with TRBJ1-2; possible D gene TRBD1, 6 bases. V was cut by 5 bases and J by 2 bases, with 12 bases left in between. The CDR3 loop spans 14 amino acids. CDR1 and CDR2 (germline): KGHSH, LQKENI. The CDR3 DNA sequence: TGTGCCAGCTCAAGCACAGGGTCCAACTATGGCTACACCTTC. This codes for CASSSTGSNYGYTF.

This chain uses TRBV9 with TRBJ2-2, with 7 bases matching TRBD1. There are 15 residues in the CDR3. In germline, CDR1 is SGDLS, CDR2 YYNGEE. After removal of 4 bases from V and 2 bases from J, the junction contained 5 bases not matched to a gene. The CDR3 sequence is CASSIQGSNTGELFF. In nucleotides, the CDR3 is TGTGCCAGCAGCATACAGGGGTCTAACACCGGGGAGCTGTTTTTT.

The gene calls are TRBV11-1 and TRBJ2-7, with TRBD2 matching over 12 bases. This CDR3 comprises 16 residues. The ends lost 5 bases at V and 2 bases at J; junction bases unmatched: 7. Germline assignment: CDR1 SGHAT and CDR2 FQDESV (reference sequence). The CDR3 protein is CASSLQTSGGTYEQYF. DNA for the CDR3: TGTGCCAGCAGCCTTCAGACTAGCGGGGGTACCTACGAGCAGTACTTC. Complete variable domain (other parts from reference TRBV11-1 and TRBJ2-7): EAEVAQSPRYKITEKSQAVAFWCDPISGHATLYWYRQILGQGPELLVQFQDESVVDDSQLPKDRFSAERLKGVDSTLKIQPAELGDSAMYLCASSLQTSGGTYEQYFGPGTRLTVT.

On this clone itself: Within the sample, other DNA sequences also encode this same CDR3. This chain connects TRBV11-2 to TRBJ1-5, with unresolved D. Germline CDR1 is SGHAT and CDR2 is FQNNGV. The V end lost 1 base, the J end lost 4 bases, and 5 bases lay between the germline ends. The CDR3 extends over 13 amino acids. This CDR3 reads CASSLGENQPQHF. The CDR3, as DNA: TGTGCCAGCAGCTTAGGGGAAAATCAGCCCCAGCATTTT.

The genes are TRBV7-8 and TRBJ2-1, with 12 bases fitting TRBD2. Germline CDR1 is SGHVS and CDR2 is FQNEAQ. V was clipped by 7 bases and J by 7 bases; unmatched bases: 14. This CDR3 region has 17 residues. In nucleotides, the CDR3 is TGTGCCAGCACGATCAGACTAGCGGGAGAAGGTAGGAATGAGCAGTTCTTC. Encoded protein: CASTIRLAGEGRNEQFF.

For the CDR3, the DNA is TGCGCCAGCAGCTGGGGAGAACCGGGACAAGCAAGATACACTGAAGCTTTCTTT. It is translated as CASSWGEPGQARYTEAFF. The chain joins TRBV5-1 to TRBJ1-1; weak D call: TRBD1 (6 bases). The germline CDR1 and CDR2 sequences are SGHRS and YFSETQ. The CDR3 is 18 amino acids. Trimming took 3 bases from V and 3 from J, leaving 24 bases between them.

This chain joins TRBV19 and TRBJ2-2; no firm D call. Germline CDR1 is LNHDA and CDR2 is SQIVND (reference sequence). The CDR3 is 14 residues long. V lost 5 bases and J lost 0, with 7 bases in between. DNA for the CDR3: TGTGCCAGTAGTGACAATGCGAACACCGGGGAGCTGTTTTTT. This encodes CASSDNANTGELFF.

The chain is built from TRBV6-6 and TRBJ2-7; TRBD2 agrees at 9 bases. Losses at the gene ends were 6 bases for V and 4 bases for J; bases not matched to a gene: 13. The CDR3 is 16 amino acids. Germline V CDR1 and CDR2: MNHNY, SVGAGI (reference sequence). The chain's CDR3 is CASSPGASGTPYEQYF. The CDR3, as DNA: TGTGCCAGCAGCCCCGGGGCTAGCGGGACCCCGTACGAGCAGTACTTC.

The chain joins TRBV10-3 to TRBJ2-3; 8 bases map to TRBD2. This CDR3 region has 15 residues. Germline-derived CDR1 and CDR2 are ENHRY and SYGVKD. J was trimmed by 0 bases and V by 8 bases; bases with no gene match: 7. DNA of the CDR3: TGTGCCATCTCCCGGGGGGGCCCAAGCACAGATACGCAGTATTTT. Its translation: CAISRGGPSTDTQYF.

The chain combines TRBV6-6 with TRBJ2-7; D is unclear. Germline CDR1 MNHNY, CDR2 SVGAGI (reference sequence). CDR3 length: 14 amino acids. The V and J ends lost 2 bases and 2 bases respectively, with 10 bases between them. This CDR3 reads CASSYGVSTYEQYF. In DNA, the CDR3 is TGTGCCAGCAGTTACGGGGTTTCCACCTACGAGCAGTACTTC.

The rearrangement joins TRBV5-1 to TRBJ1-5; D unclear. This CDR3 has 15 amino acids. From germline, CDR1 is SGHRS and CDR2 YFSETQ. Between the trimmed V and J ends, which lost 4 bases and 2 bases, there was a span of 13 bases. DNA for the CDR3: TGCGCCAGCAGCGTATTGGGTGATGGCAATCAGCCCCAGCATTTT. Amino acids: CASSVLGDGNQPQHF.

Note on this clone: The sample holds other DNA sequences that translate to the same CDR3. The chain couples TRBV25-1 to TRBJ1-1, with a tentative D call TRBD1 (6 bases). The germline V gene has CDR1 MGHDK and CDR2 SYGVNS. V lost 6 bases and J 1 base, leaving 9 bases between the germline ends. There are 13 residues in the CDR3. CDR3 residues: CASRLTGNTEAFF. The CDR3 DNA sequence: TGTGCCAGCAGACTGACAGGGAACACTGAAGCTTTCTTT.

The chain joins TRBV28 to TRBJ2-5, with D possibly matching TRBD2 (5 bases). V lost 2 bases and J 7 bases, leaving 8 bases between the germline ends. Germline CDR1 reads MDHEN; CDR2 reads SYDVKM. The CDR3 spans 12 residues. Written as DNA, the CDR3 is TGTGCCAGCAGTTTACCCGGGGTGACCCAGTACTTC. It yields the protein CASSLPGVTQYF.

The count of this clone is one. As DNA, the CDR3 is TGTGCCTGGAGTGTCTACGGGGCTAACTATGGCTACACCTTC. As protein: CAWSVYGANYGYTF. V gene TRBV30 combines with J gene TRBJ1-2, with no clear D. With 0 bases removed from V and 0 bases from J, the gap between germline ends came to 8 bases. Germline V lookup: CDR1 GTSNPN, CDR2 SVGIG (reference sequence). The CDR3 runs 14 residues.

V is TRBV4-1 and J is TRBJ2-7; 8 bases line up with TRBD1. Germline V gives CDR1 MGHRA, CDR2 YSYEKL. The CDR3 has 15 residues. With 1 base clipped from V and 3 bases from J, the junction kept 5 bases outside the gene matches. DNA of the CDR3: TGCGCCAGCAGCCAAGCCGGGACAGGCCACTACGAGCAGTACTTC. It specifies CASSQAGTGHYEQYF.

Of note for this clone: Other nucleotide sequences in the sample specify the same CDR3. The CDR3 coding sequence is TGTGCCAGCAGTTTAGTGGCTAACTATGGCTACACCTTC. Translation gives CASSLVANYGYTF. This chain uses TRBV28 with TRBJ1-2; no firm D call. Trimming took off 2 bases at V and 0 bases at J, with 4 bases between the two ends. This CDR3 has 13 residues. Germline V CDR1 and CDR2: MDHEN, SYDVKM.

The gene calls are TRBV28 and TRBJ1-1; 9 nucleotides agree with TRBD1. The length of the CDR3 is 16 residues. Germline CDR1 reads MDHEN; CDR2 reads SYDVKM. V dropped 4 bases and J dropped 0; count of bases not matched to a gene: 6. CDR3 region: CASSSQGQGMNTEAFF. CDR3 bases: TGTGCCAGCAGTTCCCAGGGACAGGGTATGAACACTGAAGCTTTCTTT.

The chain links TRBV7-2 to TRBJ2-2; 8 nucleotides match TRBD2. CDR1 and CDR2 (germline): SGHTA, FQGNSA. V was clipped by 3 bases and J by 13 bases; unmatched bases: 19. The CDR3 length is 17 residues. The CDR3 here is CASSFDRRQISGGGLFF. CDR3 nucleotides: TGTGCCAGCAGCTTCGACCGTCGACAGATCAGCGGGGGCGGGCTGTTTTTT.

J is TRBJ1-4 and V is TRBV9, with D possibly matching TRBD1 (6 bases). There are 14 residues in the CDR3. The V end lost 4 bases, the J end lost 5 bases, and 12 bases lay between the germline ends. The germline V gene encodes CDR1 SGDLS and CDR2 YYNGEE. The CDR3 loop reads CASSSRGGNEKLFF. In DNA form, the CDR3 reads TGTGCCAGCAGCTCCAGGGGCGGGAATGAAAAACTGTTTTTT.

On this clone itself: An end of the junction does not agree with germline; a read error may underlie this. This CDR3 reads CASSLSAAGVAFF. Written as DNA, the CDR3 is TGTGCCAGCAGCTTGTCGGCAGCCGGAGTAGCTTTCTTC. The V gene is TRBV5-5, the J gene TRBJ1-1; D is ambiguous. CDR3 length: 13 residues. Germline values: CDR1 SGHKS, CDR2 YYEKEE (reference sequence).

The chain has TRBV28 and TRBJ1-2; 8 nucleotides align to TRBD1. Germline assignment: CDR1 MDHEN and CDR2 SYDVKM. The CDR3 has 16 amino acids. V lost 5 bases to trimming and J lost 4 bases; unmatched junction nucleotides: 12. The CDR3 here is CASSHRRGQGPYGYTF. The CDR3 DNA is TGTGCCAGCAGTCACCGACGAGGACAGGGACCCTATGGCTACACCTTC.

The gene calls are TRBV6-1 and TRBJ2-1; 13 positions match TRBD2. The CDR3 totals 15 residues. The V and J ends lost 9 bases and 4 bases, in that order; junction bases with no gene match: 6. The germline CDR1 and CDR2 sequences are MNHNS and SASEGT. CDR3 residues: CASLGLAGVYNEQFF. In DNA form, the CDR3 reads TGTGCCAGTCTAGGACTAGCGGGAGTTTACAATGAGCAGTTCTTC.

The V gene is TRBV5-4, the J gene TRBJ2-1; no definite D call. Germline-derived CDR1 and CDR2 are SGHNT and YYREEE (reference sequence). The CDR3 is made up of 16 amino acids. V was shortened by 0 bases and J by 0 bases, with 10 bases between the two germline ends. The CDR3 sequence is CASSLAPASSYNEQFF. The CDR3 nucleotides are TGTGCCAGCAGCTTGGCGCCAGCGAGCTCCTACAATGAGCAGTTCTTC.